This record concerns one T cell receptor beta chain sequence. This sample stems from a study of blood T cell repertoires in COVID-19. Study-wide context: There were acute and convalescent COVID-19 samples, and they came from the United States, Italy and Spain. In each case, the material was cDNA or gDNA derived from T cells, B-cell-depleted T cells, or PBMCs.

The germline V and J ends were trimmed by 6 bases and 3 bases, with 15 bases remaining between them. The CDR3 extends over 15 amino acids. Germline V gene data show CDR1 as MNHEY and CDR2 as SMNVEV (reference sequence). Seattle participants joined during active infection and were tracked over time. Measured with immunoSEQ multiplex PCR; TCRdb has only the in-frame clones, and not every one. This sample has about 230,000 clones; 86% occur once, and the top ten carry 11%. Sequencing was carried out using peripheral blood. This clonotype was obtained from a middle-aged man with COVID-19, enrolled during active disease. V is TRBV27 and J is TRBJ1-5; maybe TRBD1 (5 bases). The CDR3 protein is CASSLRQGLNQPQHF. The CDR3 bases are TGTGCCAGCAGCCTTCGCCAGGGCCTCAATCAGCCCCAGCATTTT.